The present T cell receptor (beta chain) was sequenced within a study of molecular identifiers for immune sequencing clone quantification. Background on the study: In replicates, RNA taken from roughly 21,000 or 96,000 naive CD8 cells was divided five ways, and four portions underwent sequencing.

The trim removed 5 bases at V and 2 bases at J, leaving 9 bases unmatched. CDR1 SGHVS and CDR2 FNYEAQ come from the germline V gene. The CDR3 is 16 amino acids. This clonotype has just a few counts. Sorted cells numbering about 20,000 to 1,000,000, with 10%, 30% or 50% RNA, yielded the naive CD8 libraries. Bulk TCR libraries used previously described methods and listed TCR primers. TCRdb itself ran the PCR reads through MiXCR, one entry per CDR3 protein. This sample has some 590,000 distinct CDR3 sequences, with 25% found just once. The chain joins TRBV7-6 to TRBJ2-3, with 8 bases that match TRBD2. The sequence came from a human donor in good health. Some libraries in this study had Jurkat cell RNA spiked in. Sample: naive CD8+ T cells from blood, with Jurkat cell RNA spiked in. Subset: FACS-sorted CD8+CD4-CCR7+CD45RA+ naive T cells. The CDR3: CASSLPGGTHTDTQYF. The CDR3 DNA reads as TGTGCCAGCAGCCTCCCGGGGGGGACTCACACAGATACGCAGTATTTT.